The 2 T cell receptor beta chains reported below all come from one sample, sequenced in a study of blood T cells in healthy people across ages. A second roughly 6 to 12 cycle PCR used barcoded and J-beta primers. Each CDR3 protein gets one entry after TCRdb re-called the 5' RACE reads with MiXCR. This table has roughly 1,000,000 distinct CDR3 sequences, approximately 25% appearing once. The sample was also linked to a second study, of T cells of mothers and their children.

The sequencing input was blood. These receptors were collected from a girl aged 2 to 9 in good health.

Here the CDR3 DNA reads TGCAGTGCTCAGCCGGGACTAGAAGTGGGGCGAGAGACCCAGTACTTC. Translated, it gives CSAQPGLEVGRETQYF. The chain joins TRBV20-1 to TRBJ2-5, with TRBD2 matching 8 bases. The germline V gene has CDR1 DFQATT and CDR2 SNEGSKA (reference sequence). Trimming cost V 5 bases and J 4 bases; bases outside gene matches: 15. The CDR3 has 16 residues.

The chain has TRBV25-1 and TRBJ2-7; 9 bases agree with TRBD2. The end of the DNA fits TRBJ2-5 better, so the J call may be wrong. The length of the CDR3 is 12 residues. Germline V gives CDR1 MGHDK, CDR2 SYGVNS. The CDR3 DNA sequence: TGTGCCAGCCGGACTAGCGTAGAGACCCAGTACTTC. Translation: CASRTSVETQYF.